This entry is about one T cell receptor beta chain. Antigen: not known. The same CDR3 can be traced to other DNA sequences in this sample. The ends lost 0 bases at V and 6 bases at J; junction bases unmatched: 4. The CDR3 runs 14 residues. Germline CDR1 SGHNT, CDR2 YYREEE (reference sequence). CD45RO negativity and positive selection for CCR7 defined naive CD8 cells, a population that excluded terminally differentiated effector memory CD45RA+ cells. This sample was taken from a study of shared clonotypes between healthy human individuals. Overall study results and limits: Despite large depth, sorted-subset datasets appeared incompletely sequenced. Roughly 5% of naive CD4 clonotypes were common to several donors.

Using immunoSEQ multiplex PCR, the repertoire was profiled, and TCRdb retains in-frame clones only, with some absent. The sample includes around 2.1 million clones, just over 90% seen only once; the top ten take over 1.5%. The genes are TRBV5-4 and TRBJ1-1; 8 bases match TRBD1. The sequenced material came from naive CD8+ T cells from PBMCs. This clonotype originated in a man younger than 35 in good health. Some clones in this sample may be carry-over from other donors' samples. CDR3: CASSLGTGISEAFF. The CDR3 DNA reads TGTGCCAGCAGCTTGGGGACAGGGATTTCTGAAGCTTTCTTT.